A selection of T cell receptor beta chains follows, all from one sample in a study of cytomegalovirus exposure and HLA in healthy donors. Generated by immunoSEQ multiplex PCR, the TCRdb table keeps only in-frame clones and is missing some. The sample includes 95,000 to 100,000 clones, 76% of them seen just once. Sequenced material: PBMCs. Receptors originate from a middle-aged man in good health and CMV-seronegative. CDR3s include the opening cysteine and the closing phenylalanine or tryptophan. The D gene is left open where the match is weak. Size tells how often a clone was seen (once, few, many) or the class of an expanded clone, and some rows leave it out.

TRBV7-2	TRBJ1-2	.	.	TGTGCCAGCAGCCCCGGGGGTAGAAGAGATGGCTACACCTTC	CASSPGGRRDGYTF
TRBV2	TRBJ2-2	TRBD1	medium-sized	TGTGCCAGCAGTTCGGTTGGGGACAGTACATTCACCGGGGAGCTGTTTTTT	CASSSVGDSTFTGELFF
TRBV6-4	TRBJ1-1	TRBD1	.	TGTGCCAGCAGTCCCGGACAGGGGAACACTGAAGCTTTCTTT	CASSPGQGNTEAFF
TRBV2	TRBJ2-1	.	.	TGTGCCAGCGACCGGGGGAATGAGCAGTTCTTC	CASDRGNEQFF
TRBV19	TRBJ1-2	TRBD1	.	TGTGCCAGTAGTATTTCGGGACAGGGAAACTATGGCTACACCTTC	CASSISGQGNYGYTF
TRBV28	TRBJ2-5	.	few	TGTGCCAGCAGTTTATTGGGGGCTCCGTACCAAGAGACCCAGTACTTC	CASSLLGAPYQETQYF
TRBV6-1	TRBJ1-1	.	.	TGTGCCAGCAGACTACACGCCCCTTATGAAGCTTTCTTT	CASRLHAPYEAFF
TRBV10-1	TRBJ2-1	.	.	TGCGCCAGCAACCCGACAGGTCCCCCGTCGGAGCAGTTCTTC	CASNPTGPPSEQFF
TRBV29-1	TRBJ1-1	.	.	TGCAGCGTTGAAGCGGGGAACACTGAAGCTTTCTTT	CSVEAGNTEAFF
TRBV11-1	TRBJ2-3	TRBD2	.	TGTGCCAGCAGTAGGCGGGGGAACACAGATACGCAGTATTTT	CASSRRGNTDTQYF
TRBV28	TRBJ1-4	TRBD1	.	TGTGCCAGCAGTTTTTACCCACAGGGGGCGACTAATGAAAAACTGTTTTTT	CASSFYPQGATNEKLFF
TRBV7-9	TRBJ1-3	.	.	TGTGCCAGCAGCTTTTTTCGGGGAGCGGACTCTGGAAACACCATATATTTT	CASSFFRGADSGNTIYF
TRBV7-9	TRBJ2-3	TRBD2	.	TGTTCCAGCAGCCCGGGACTAGCGGGAACAGATACGCAGTATTTT	CSSSPGLAGTDTQYF
TRBV5-1	TRBJ2-5	TRBD2	.	TGCGCCAGCAGCTCCCACCAGGGAGGGGAGACCCAGTACTTC	CASSSHQGGETQYF
TRBV6-1	TRBJ1-2	.	.	TGTGCCAGCAGTGAAGTGATCCAGGGGTATGGCTACACCTTC	CASSEVIQGYGYTF
TRBV11-2	TRBJ2-5	.	.	TGTGCCAGCAGCTTAGGAGGGCGAGAGACCCAGTACTTC	CASSLGGRETQYF
TRBV30	TRBJ2-3	TRBD2	.	TGTGCCTGGAGTATACTCGTGGGGGGGGATACGCAGTATTTT	CAWSILVGGDTQYF
TRBV30	TRBJ1-5	TRBD1	.	TGTGCCTGGAGCGGACAGGGGAATCAGCCCCAGCATTTT	CAWSGQGNQPQHF
TRBV28	TRBJ2-3	TRBD2	.	TGTGCCAGCAGTTTTCAACTAGCGGGGGGAACAGATACGCAGTATTTT	CASSFQLAGGTDTQYF
TRBV30	TRBJ1-2	TRBD1	.	TGTGCCTGGAGTGTACAGGACAGGGGGCTTGGTGGCTACACCTTC	CAWSVQDRGLGGYTF
TRBV6-5	TRBJ1-1	.	.	TGTGCCAGCAGTAAATTCGGCAGGGGTAACACTGAAGCTTTCTTT	CASSKFGRGNTEAFF
TRBV4-3	TRBJ2-3	TRBD2	few	TGCGCCAGCAGCCAGGGCGGGGGGGCGATAGCAGATACGCAGTATTTT	CASSQGGGAIADTQYF